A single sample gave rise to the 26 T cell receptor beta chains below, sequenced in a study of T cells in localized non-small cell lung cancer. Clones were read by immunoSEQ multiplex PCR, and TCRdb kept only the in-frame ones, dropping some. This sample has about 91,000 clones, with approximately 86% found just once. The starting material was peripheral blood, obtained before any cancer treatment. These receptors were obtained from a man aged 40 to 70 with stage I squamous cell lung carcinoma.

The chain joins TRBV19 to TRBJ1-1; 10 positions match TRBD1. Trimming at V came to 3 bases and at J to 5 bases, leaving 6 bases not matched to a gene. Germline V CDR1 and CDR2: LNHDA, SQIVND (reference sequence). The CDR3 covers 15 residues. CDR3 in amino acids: CASSMTGGGRTEAFF. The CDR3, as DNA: TGTGCCAGTAGTATGACAGGGGGCGGCCGGACTGAAGCTTTCTTT.

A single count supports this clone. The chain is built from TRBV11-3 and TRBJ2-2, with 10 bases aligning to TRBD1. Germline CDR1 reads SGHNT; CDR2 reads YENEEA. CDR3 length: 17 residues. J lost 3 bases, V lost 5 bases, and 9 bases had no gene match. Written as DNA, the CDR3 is TGTGCCAGCAGCAGCCGGGCCGGGACAGGGGACACCGGGGAGCTGTTTTTT. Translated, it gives CASSSRAGTGDTGELFF.

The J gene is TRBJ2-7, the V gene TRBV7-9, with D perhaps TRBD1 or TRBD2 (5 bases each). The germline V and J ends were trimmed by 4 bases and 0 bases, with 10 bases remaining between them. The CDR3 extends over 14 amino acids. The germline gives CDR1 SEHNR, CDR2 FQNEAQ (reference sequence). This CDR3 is CASSWDGHSYEQYF. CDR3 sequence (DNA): TGTGCCAGCAGCTGGGACGGACACTCCTACGAGCAGTACTTC.

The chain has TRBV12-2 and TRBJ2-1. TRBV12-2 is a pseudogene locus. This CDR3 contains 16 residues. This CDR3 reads CASRLECRGRGNEQFF. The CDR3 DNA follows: TGTGCAAGTCGCTTAGAATGCCGGGGCCGGGGCAATGAGCAGTTCTTC.

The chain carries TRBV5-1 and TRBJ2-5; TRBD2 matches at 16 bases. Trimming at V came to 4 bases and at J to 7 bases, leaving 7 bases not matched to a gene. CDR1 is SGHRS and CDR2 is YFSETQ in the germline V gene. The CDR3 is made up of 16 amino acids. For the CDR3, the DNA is TGCGCCAGCAGCCCGGGACTAGCGGGGGGGCCGGGGACCCAGTACTTC. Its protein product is CASSPGLAGGPGTQYF.

The CDR3 here is CASSPPGGANVLTF. The CDR3 coding sequence is TGTGCCAGCTCACCACCCGGGGGGGCCAACGTCCTGACTTTC. This chain uses TRBV18 with TRBJ2-6; D remains unclear. The CDR3 length is 14 residues. The germline V and J ends were trimmed by 0 bases and 4 bases, with 4 bases remaining between them. Germline assignment: CDR1 KGHSH and CDR2 LQKENI.

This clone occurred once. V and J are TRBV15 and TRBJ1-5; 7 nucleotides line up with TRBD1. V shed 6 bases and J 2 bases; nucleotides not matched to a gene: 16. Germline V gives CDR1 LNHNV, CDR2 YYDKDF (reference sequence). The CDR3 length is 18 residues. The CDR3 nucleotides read TGTGCCACCAGTACTACCGGGACAGCAGGTAGGGGCAATCAGCCCCAGCATTTT. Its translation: CATSTTGTAGRGNQPQHF.

CDR3 sequence reads: CASSTRTQNYEQYF. The CDR3 DNA reads TGTGCCAGCAGCACCAGGACACAGAACTACGAGCAGTACTTC. The chain uses TRBV7-9 and TRBJ2-7, with D possibly TRBD1 on 5 matching bases. V was clipped by 5 bases and J by 3 bases, with 14 bases between them. The CDR3 is 14 amino acids. The germline V gene encodes CDR1 SEHNR and CDR2 FQNEAQ (reference sequence).

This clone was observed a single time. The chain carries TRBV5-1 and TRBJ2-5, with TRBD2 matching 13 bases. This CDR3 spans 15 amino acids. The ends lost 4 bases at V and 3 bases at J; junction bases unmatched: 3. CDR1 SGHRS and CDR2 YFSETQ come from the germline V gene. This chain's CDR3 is CASSPGTSGEETQYF. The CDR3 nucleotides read TGCGCCAGCAGCCCCGGGACTAGCGGGGAAGAGACCCAGTACTTC.

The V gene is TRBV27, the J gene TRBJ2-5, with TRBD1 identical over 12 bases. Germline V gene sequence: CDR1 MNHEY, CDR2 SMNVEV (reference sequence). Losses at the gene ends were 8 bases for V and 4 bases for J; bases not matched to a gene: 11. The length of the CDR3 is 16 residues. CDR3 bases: TGTGCCAGCTTCAGCTCCCGGGACAGGGGGCCAGAGACCCAGTACTTC. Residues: CASFSSRDRGPETQYF.

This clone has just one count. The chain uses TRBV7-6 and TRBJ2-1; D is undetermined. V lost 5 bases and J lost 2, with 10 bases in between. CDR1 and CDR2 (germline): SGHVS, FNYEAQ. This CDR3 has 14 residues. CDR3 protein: CASSPKVAYNEQFF. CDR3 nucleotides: TGTGCCAGCAGCCCGAAGGTGGCCTACAATGAGCAGTTCTTC. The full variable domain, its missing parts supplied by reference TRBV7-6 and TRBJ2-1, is GAGVSQSPRYKVTKRGQDVALRCDPISGHVSLYWYRQALGQGPEFLTYFNYEAQQDKSGLPNDRFSAERPEGSISTLTIQRTEQRDSAMYRCASSPKVAYNEQFFGPGTRLTVL.

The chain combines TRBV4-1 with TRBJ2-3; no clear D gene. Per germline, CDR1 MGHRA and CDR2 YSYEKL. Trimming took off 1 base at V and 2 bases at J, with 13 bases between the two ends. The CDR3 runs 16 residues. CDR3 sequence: CASSQGVQSPTDTQYF. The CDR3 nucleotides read TGCGCCAGCAGCCAAGGAGTTCAGTCCCCCACAGATACGCAGTATTTT.

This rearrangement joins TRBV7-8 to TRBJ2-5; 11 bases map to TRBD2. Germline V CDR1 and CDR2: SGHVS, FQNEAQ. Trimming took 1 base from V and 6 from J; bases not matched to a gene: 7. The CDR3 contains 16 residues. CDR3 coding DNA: TGTGCCAGCAGCTTAGAGGGTAGCGGGGGGGCAAAGACCCAGTACTTC. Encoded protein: CASSLEGSGGAKTQYF.

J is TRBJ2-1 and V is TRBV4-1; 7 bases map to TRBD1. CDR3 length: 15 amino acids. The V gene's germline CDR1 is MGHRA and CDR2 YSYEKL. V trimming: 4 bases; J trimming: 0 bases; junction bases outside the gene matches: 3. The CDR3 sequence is CASSPRDSSYNEQFF. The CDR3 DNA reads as TGCGCCAGCAGCCCCCGGGACAGCTCCTACAATGAGCAGTTCTTC.

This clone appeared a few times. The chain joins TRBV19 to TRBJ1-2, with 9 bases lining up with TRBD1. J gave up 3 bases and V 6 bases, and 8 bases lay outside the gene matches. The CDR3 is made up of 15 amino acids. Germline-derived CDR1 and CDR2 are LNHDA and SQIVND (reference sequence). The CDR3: CASRPYRDRDYGYTF. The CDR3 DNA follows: TGTGCCAGTAGGCCCTACCGGGACAGGGACTATGGCTACACCTTC.

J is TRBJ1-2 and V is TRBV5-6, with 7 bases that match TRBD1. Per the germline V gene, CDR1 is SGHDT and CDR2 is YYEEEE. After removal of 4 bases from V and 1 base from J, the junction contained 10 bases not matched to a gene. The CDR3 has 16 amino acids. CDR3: CASSIGQATFNYGYTF. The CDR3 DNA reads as TGTGCCAGCAGCATCGGACAGGCGACCTTTAACTATGGCTACACCTTC.

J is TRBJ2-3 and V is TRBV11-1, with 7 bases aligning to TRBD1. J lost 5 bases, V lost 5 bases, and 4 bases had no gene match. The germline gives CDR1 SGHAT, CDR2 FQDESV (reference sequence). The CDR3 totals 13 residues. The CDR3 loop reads CASSEDRRDTQYF. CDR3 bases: TGTGCCAGCAGCGAGGACAGGAGAGATACGCAGTATTTT.

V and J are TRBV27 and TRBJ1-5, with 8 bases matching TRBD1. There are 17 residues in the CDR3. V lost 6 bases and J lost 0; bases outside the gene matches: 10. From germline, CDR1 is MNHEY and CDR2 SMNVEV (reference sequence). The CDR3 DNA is TGTGCCAGCAGGCGGACAGGGAGAATAGCTAGCAATCAGCCCCAGCATTTT. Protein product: CASRRTGRIASNQPQHF.

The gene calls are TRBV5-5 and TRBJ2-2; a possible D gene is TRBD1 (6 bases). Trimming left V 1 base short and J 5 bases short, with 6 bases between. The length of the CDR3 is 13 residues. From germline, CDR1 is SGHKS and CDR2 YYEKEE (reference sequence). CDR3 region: CASSLTGTGELFF. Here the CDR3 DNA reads TGTGCCAGCAGCTTGACAGGGACCGGGGAGCTGTTTTTT.

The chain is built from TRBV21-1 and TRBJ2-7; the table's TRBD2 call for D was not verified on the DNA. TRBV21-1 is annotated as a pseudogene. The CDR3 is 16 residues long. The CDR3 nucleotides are TGTGCCAGCAGCAAAAAAGGACTAGAGAATTCCTACGAGCAGTACTTC. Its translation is CASSKKGLENSYEQYF.

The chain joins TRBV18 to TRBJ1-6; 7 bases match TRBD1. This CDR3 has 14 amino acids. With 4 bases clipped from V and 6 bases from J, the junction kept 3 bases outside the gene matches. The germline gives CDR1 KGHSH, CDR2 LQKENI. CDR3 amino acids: CASSLTGINSPLHF. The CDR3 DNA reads TGTGCCAGCTCACTGACAGGGATTAATTCACCCCTCCACTTT. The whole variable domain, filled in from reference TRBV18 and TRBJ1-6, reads NAGVMQNPRHLVRRRGQEARLRCSPMKGHSHVYWYRQLPEEGLKFMVYLQKENIIDESGMPKERFSAEFPKEGPSILRIQQVVRGDSAAYFCASSLTGINSPLHFGNGTRLTVT.

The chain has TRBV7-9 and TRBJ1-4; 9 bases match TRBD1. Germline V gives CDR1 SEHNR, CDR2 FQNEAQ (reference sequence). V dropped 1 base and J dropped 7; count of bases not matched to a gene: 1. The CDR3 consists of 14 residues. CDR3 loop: CASSLGTGVEKLFF. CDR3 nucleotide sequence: TGTGCCAGCAGCTTAGGGACAGGGGTTGAAAAACTGTTTTTT.

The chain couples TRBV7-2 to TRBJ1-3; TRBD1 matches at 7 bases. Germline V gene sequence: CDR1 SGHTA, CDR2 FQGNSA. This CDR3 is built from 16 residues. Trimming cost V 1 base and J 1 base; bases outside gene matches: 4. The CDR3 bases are TGTGCCAGCAGCTTAGAGGGACAGTTATCTGGAAACACCATATATTTT. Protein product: CASSLEGQLSGNTIYF. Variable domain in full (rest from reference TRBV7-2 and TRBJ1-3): GAGVSQSPSNKVTEKGKDVELRCDPISGHTALYWYRQSLGQGLEFLIYFQGNSAPDKSGLPSDRFSAERTGGSVSTLTIQRTQQEDSAVYLCASSLEGQLSGNTIYFGEGSWLTVV.

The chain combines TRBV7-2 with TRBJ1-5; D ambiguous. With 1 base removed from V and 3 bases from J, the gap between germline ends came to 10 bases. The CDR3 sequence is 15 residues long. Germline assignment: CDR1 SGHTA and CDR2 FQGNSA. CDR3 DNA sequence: TGTGCCAGCAGCTTAGGGAGAATCCCCAATCAGCCCCAGCATTTT. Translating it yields CASSLGRIPNQPQHF.

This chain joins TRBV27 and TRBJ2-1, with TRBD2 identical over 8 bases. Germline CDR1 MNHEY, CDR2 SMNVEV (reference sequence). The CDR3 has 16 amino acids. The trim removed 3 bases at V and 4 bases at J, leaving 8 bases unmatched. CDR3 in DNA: TGTGCCAGCAGTTTTTGGGCGGGGGGTAATTACAATGAGCAGTTCTTC. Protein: CASSFWAGGNYNEQFF.

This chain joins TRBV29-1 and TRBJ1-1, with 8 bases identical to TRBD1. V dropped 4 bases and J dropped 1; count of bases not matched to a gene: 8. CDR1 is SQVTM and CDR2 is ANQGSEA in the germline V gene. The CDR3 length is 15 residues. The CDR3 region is CSVGARGQENTEAFF. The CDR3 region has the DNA TGCAGCGTTGGTGCCAGGGGGCAAGAGAACACTGAAGCTTTCTTT.